This TCR beta chain was recorded in a study of preoperative IRX-2 immunotherapy in early breast cancer. Described treatment: preoperative locoregional IRX-2 cytokine immunotherapy. This phase Ib study tested locoregional IRX-2 cytokine immunotherapy given before surgery. The J segment lost 5 bases and the V segment lost 2 bases, leaving 3 bases of the junction unmatched. This CDR3 contains 15 residues. CDR1 and CDR2 (germline): WNHNN, SYGVQD (reference sequence). The protocol was immunoSEQ multiplex PCR, while the TCRdb copy is restricted to in-frame clones and leaves out a portion. The sample yields 20,000 to 30,000 clones, approximately 84% seen once.

The source of this sequence is a human donor with breast cancer. The material was lymph node tissue, obtained before IRX-2 immunotherapy. The J gene is TRBJ2-1, the V gene TRBV10-1, with 10 bases lining up with TRBD2. The CDR3 loop is CASSERLAGDNEQFF. In DNA form, the CDR3 reads TGCGCCAGCAGTGAGAGGCTAGCGGGGGACAATGAGCAGTTCTTC.